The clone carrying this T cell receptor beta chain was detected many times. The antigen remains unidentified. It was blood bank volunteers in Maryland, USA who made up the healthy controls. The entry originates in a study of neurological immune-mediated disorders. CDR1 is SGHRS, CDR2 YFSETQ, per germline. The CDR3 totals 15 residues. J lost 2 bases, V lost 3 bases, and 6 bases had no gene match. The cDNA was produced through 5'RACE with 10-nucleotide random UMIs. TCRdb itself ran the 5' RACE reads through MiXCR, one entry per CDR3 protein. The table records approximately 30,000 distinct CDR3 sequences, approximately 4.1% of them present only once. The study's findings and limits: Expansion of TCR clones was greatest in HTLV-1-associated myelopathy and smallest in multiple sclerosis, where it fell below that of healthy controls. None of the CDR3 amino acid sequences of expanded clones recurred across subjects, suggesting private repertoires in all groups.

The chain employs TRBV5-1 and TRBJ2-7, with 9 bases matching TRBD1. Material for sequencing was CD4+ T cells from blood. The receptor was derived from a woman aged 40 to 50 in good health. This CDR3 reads CASSSRQGEAYEQYF. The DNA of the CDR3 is TGCGCCAGCAGCTCCAGACAGGGGGAGGCCTACGAGCAGTACTTC.